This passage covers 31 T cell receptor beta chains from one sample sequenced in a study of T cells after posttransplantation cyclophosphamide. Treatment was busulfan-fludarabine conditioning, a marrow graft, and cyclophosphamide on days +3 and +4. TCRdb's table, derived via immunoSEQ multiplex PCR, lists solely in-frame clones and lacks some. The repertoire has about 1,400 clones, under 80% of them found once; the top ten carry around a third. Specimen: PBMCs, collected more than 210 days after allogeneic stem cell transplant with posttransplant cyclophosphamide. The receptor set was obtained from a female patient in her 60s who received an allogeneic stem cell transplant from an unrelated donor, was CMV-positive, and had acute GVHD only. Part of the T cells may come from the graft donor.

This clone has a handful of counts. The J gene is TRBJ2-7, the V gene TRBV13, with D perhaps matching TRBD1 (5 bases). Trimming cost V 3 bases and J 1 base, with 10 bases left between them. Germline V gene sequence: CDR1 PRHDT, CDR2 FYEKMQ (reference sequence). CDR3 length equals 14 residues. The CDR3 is CASSFEGVSYEQYF. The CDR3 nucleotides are TGTGCCAGCAGCTTCGAAGGGGTTTCCTACGAGCAGTACTTC.

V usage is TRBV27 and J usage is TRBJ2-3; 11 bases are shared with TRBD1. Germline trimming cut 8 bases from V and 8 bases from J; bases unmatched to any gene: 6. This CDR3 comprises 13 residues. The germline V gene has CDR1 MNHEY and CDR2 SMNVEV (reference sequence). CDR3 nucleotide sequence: TGTGCCAGCCAGGACAGGGGGCCCCTTACGCAGTATTTT. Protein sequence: CASQDRGPLTQYF.

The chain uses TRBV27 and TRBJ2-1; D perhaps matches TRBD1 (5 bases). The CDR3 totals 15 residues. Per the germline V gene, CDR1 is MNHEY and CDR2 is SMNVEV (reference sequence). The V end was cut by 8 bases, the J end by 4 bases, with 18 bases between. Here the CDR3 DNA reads TGTGCCAGCGGCGGTGACAGTCAGCCTTACAATGAGCAGTTCTTC. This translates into CASGGDSQPYNEQFF.

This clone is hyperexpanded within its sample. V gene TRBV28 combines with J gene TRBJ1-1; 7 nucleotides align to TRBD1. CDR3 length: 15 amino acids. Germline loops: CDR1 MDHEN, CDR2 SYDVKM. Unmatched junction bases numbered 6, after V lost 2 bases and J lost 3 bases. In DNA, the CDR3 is TGTGCCAGCAGTTTACAACTGACAGGGTACACTGAAGCTTTCTTT. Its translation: CASSLQLTGYTEAFF.

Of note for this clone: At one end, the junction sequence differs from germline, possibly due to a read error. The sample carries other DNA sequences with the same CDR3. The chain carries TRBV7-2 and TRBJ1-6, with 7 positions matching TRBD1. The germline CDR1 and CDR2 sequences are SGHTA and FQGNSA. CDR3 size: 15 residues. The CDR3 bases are TGTGCCAGCAGCGTAAGACAGGGTAGTAATTCCCCCCTCCACTTT. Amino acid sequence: CASSVRQGSNSPLHF.

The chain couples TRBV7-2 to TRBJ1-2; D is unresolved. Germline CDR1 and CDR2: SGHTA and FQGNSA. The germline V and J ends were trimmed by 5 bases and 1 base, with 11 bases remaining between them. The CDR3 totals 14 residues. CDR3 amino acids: CASSQGGNNYGYTF. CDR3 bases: TGTGCCAGCAGCCAAGGCGGGAATAACTATGGCTACACCTTC. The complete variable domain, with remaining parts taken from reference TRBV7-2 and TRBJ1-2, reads GAGVSQSPSNKVTEKGKDVELRCDPISGHTALYWYRQSLGQGLEFLIYFQGNSAPDKSGLPSDRFSAERTGGSVSTLTIQRTQQEDSAVYLCASSQGGNNYGYTFGSGTRLTVV.

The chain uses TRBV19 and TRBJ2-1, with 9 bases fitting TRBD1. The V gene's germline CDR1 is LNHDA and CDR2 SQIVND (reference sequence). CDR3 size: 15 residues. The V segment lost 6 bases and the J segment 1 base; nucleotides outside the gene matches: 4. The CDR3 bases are TGTGCCAGTAGGCCACAGGGGGCTTCCTACAATGAGCAGTTCTTC. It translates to CASRPQGASYNEQFF. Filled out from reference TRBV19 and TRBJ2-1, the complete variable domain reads DGGITQSPKYLFRKEGQNVTLSCEQNLNHDAMYWYRQDPGQGLRLIYYSQIVNDFQKGDIAEGYSVSREKKESFPLTVTSAQKNPTAFYLCASRPQGASYNEQFFGPGTRLTVL.

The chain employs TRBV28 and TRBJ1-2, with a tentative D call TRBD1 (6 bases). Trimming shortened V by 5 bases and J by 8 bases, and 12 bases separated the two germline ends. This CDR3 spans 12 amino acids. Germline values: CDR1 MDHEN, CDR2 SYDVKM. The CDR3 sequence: CASSAGVEGYTF. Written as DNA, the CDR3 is TGTGCCAGCAGTGCAGGGGTTGAGGGCTACACCTTC.

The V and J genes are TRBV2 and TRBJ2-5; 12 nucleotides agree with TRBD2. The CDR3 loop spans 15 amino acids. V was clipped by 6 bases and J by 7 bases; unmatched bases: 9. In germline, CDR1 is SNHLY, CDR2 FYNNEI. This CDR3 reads CASRFGLAGPGTQYF. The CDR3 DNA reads TGTGCCAGCAGGTTCGGACTAGCGGGGCCGGGGACCCAGTACTTC. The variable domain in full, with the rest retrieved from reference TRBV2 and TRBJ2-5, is EPEVTQTPSHQVTQMGQEVILRCVPISNHLYFYWYRQILGQKVEFLVSFYNNEISEKSEIFDDQFSVERPDGSNFTLKIRSTKLEDSAMYFCASRFGLAGPGTQYFGPGTRLLVL.

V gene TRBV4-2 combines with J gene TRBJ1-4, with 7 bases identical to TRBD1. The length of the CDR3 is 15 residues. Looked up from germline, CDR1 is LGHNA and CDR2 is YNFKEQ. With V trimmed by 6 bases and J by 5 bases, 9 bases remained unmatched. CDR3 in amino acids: CASSRQGQKNEKLFF. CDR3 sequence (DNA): TGTGCCAGCAGTCGACAGGGCCAAAAGAATGAAAAACTGTTTTTT.

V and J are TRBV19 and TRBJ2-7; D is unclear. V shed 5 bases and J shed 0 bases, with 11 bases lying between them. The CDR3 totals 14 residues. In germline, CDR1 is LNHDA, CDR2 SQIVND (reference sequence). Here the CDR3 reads CASSSQQFSYEQYF. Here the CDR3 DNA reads TGTGCCAGTAGTTCCCAACAATTCTCCTACGAGCAGTACTTC.

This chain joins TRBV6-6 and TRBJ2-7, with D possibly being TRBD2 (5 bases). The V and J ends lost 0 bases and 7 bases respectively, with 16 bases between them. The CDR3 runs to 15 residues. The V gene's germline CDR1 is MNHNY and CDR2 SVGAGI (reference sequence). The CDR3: CASSYSTTARVEQYF. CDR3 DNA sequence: TGTGCCAGCAGTTACTCGACGACCGCGCGGGTGGAGCAGTACTTC.

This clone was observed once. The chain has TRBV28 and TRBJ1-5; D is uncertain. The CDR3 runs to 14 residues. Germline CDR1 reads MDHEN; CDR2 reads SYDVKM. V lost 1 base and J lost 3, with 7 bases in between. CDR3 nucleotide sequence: TGTGCCAGCAGTTTATTTATTTTCAATCAGCCCCAGCATTTT. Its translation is CASSLFIFNQPQHF.

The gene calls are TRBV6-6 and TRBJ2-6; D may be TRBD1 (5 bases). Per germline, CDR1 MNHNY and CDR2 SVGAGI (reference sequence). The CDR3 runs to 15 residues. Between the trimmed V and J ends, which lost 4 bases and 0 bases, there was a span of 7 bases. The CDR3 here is CASSSDSSGANVLTF. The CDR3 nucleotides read TGTGCCAGCAGTTCCGACAGCTCTGGGGCCAACGTCCTGACTTTC.

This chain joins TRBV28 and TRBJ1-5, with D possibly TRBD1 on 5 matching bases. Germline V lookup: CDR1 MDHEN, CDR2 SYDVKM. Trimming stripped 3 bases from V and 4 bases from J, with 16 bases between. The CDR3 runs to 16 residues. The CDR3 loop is CASSLMGGNPNQPQHF. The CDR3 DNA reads TGTGCCAGCAGTTTGATGGGGGGGAACCCTAATCAGCCCCAGCATTTT.

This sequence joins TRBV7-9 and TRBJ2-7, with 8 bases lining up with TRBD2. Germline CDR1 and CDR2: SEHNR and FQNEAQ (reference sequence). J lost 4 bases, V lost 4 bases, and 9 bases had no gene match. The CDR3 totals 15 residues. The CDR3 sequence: CASSSRGGESYEQYF. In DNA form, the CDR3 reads TGTGCCAGCAGCTCTCGGGGGGGTGAGTCTTACGAGCAGTACTTC.

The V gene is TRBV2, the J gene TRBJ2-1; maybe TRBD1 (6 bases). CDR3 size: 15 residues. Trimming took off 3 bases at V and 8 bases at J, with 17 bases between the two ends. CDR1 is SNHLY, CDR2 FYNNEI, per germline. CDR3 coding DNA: TGTGCCAGCAGTGAGGTAACAGGGCTAGGCCATGAGCAGTTCTTC. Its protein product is CASSEVTGLGHEQFF.

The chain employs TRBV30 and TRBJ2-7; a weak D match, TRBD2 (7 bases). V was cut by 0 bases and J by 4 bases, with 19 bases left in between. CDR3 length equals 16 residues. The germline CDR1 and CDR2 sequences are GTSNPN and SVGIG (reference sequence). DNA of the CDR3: TGTGCCTGGAGTGTACTTTCCGGGGGGCGCAGGTACGAGCAGTACTTC. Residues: CAWSVLSGGRRYEQYF.

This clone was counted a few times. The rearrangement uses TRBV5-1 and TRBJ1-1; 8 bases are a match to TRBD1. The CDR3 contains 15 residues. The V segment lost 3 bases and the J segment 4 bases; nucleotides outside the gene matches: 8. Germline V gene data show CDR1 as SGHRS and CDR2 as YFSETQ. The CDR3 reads CASSSDQGALTEAFF. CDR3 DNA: TGCGCCAGCAGCTCCGATCAGGGGGCCCTCACTGAAGCTTTCTTT.

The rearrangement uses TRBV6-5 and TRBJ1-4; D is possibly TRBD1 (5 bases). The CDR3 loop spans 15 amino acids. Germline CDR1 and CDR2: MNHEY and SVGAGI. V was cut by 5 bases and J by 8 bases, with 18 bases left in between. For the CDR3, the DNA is TGTGCCAGCAGTGCCCCAGGGTCAAAAAGGGAAAAACTGTTTTTT. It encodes CASSAPGSKREKLFF.

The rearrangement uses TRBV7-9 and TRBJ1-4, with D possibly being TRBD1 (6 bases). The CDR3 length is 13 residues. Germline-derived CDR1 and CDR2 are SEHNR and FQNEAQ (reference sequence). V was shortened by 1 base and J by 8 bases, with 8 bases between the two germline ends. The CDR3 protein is CASSLGQAEKLFF. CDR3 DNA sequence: TGTGCCAGCAGCTTAGGACAGGCGGAAAAACTGTTTTTT.

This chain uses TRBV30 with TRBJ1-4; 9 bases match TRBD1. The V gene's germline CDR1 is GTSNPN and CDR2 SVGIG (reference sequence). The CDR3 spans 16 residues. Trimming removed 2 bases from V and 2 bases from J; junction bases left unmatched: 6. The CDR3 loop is CAWSRGQGWTNEKLFF. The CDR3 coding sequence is TGTGCCTGGAGTAGGGGACAGGGTTGGACTAATGAAAAACTGTTTTTT.

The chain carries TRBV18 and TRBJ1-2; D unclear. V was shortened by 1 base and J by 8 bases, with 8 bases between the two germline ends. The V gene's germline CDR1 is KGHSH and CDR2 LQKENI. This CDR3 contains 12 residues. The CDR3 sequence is CASSPRGEGYTF. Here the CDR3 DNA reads TGTGCCAGCTCACCACGGGGAGAGGGCTACACCTTC.

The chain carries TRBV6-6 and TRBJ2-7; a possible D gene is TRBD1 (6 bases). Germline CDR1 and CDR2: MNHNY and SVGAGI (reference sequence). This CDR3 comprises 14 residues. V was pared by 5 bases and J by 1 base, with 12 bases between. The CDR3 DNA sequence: TGTGCCAGCAGTACTGGACAGTTTTCCTACGAGCAGTACTTC. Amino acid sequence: CASSTGQFSYEQYF.

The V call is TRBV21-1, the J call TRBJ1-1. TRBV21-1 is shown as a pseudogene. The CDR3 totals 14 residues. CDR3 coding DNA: TGTGCCAGCAGCAACCCATTCGGGGGCACTGAAGCTTTCTTT. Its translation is CASSNPFGGTEAFF.

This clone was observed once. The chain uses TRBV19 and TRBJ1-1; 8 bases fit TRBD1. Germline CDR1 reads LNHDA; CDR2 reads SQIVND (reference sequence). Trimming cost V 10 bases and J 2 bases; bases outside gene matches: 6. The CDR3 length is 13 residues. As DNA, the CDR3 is TGTGCCACGGGACAGGCGACTAACACTGAAGCTTTCTTT. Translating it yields CATGQATNTEAFF.

CDR3 nucleotides: TGTGCCTGGAGTGTTAGATTGAGGCCCAACTATGGCTACACCTTC. It encodes CAWSVRLRPNYGYTF. This sequence joins TRBV30 and TRBJ1-2; no clear D. Trimming left V 0 bases short and J 2 bases short, with 13 bases between. This CDR3 is 15 amino acids long. Germline CDR1 is GTSNPN and CDR2 is SVGIG (reference sequence).

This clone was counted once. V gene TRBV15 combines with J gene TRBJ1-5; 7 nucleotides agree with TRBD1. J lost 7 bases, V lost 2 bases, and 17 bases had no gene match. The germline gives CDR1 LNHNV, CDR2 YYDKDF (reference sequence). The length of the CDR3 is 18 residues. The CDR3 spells CATSRTMGRQGLEQPQHF. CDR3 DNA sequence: TGTGCCACCAGCAGAACGATGGGGAGACAGGGTTTAGAGCAGCCCCAGCATTTT.

CDR3 in DNA: TGTGCCTGGAGTGTAAGGACAGGGTCTAGCAATCAGCCCCAGCATTTT. Protein sequence: CAWSVRTGSSNQPQHF. The chain has TRBV30 and TRBJ1-5; 8 bases are a match to TRBD1. Trimming took 0 bases from V and 0 from J; bases not matched to a gene: 4. CDR1 GTSNPN and CDR2 SVGIG come from the germline V gene (reference sequence). The CDR3 runs to 16 residues.

The CDR3 DNA reads as TGCGCCAGCAGTACAATTGAGGCCTACGAGCAGTACTTC. The encoded protein is CASSTIEAYEQYF. This chain connects TRBV5-1 to TRBJ2-7, with D uncertain. There are 13 residues in the CDR3. Germline V lookup: CDR1 SGHRS, CDR2 YFSETQ. V lost 5 bases, J lost 2 bases, and 11 bases lay in between.

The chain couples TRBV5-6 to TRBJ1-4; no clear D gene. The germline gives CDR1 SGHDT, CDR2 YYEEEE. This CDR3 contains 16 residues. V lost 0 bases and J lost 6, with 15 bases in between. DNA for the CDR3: TGTGCCAGCAGCTTGGGTGTCCCGGGGAACTATGAAAAACTGTTTTTT. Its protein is CASSLGVPGNYEKLFF.